The entry that follows covers one T cell receptor (beta chain) sequence. CDR1 and CDR2 from the germline V gene are MNHNY and SVGAGI (reference sequence). Trimming removed 5 bases from V and 5 bases from J; junction bases left unmatched: 5. CDR3 length: 14 amino acids. As originally analysed: Filtering differed for immunoSEQ, which gave only junction sequences without quality scores. Data came from immunoSEQ multiplex PCR; TCRdb stores just in-frame clones and leaves some out. V and J calls and clone size come straight from that table; D and trimming were deduced from the DNA. The sample holds millions of clones, over 85% seen once. The data belong to a study of shared clonotypes between healthy human individuals. The naive CD8 population came from CD45RO-negative cells selected for CCR7, without terminally differentiated effector memory CD45RA+ cells. Each sample came from a Caucasian adult donor living in Nashville, Tennessee.

The origin of this receptor is a man between 18 and 29 years old in good health. The sample consisted of naive CD8+ T cells sorted from blood. The genes are TRBV6-6 and TRBJ2-2; the match to TRBD1 covers 7 bases. CDR3 residues: CASSPPTGTGELFF. CDR3 DNA: TGTGCCAGCAGTCCCCCGACAGGGACCGGGGAGCTGTTTTTT.